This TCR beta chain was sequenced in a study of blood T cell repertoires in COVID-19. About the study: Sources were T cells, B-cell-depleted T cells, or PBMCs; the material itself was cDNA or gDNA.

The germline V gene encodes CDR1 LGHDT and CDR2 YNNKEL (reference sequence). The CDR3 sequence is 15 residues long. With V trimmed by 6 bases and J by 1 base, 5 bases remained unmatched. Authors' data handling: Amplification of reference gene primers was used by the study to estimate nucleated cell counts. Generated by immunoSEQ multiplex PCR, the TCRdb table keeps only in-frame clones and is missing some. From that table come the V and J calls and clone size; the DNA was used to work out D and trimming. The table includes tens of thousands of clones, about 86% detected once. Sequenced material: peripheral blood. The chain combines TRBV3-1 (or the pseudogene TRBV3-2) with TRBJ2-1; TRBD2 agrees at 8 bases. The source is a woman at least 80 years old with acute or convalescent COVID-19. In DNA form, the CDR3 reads TGTGCCAGCAGTAGAGCGGGGGTATCCTACAATGAGCAGTTCTTC. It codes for CASSRAGVSYNEQFF.